The clone carrying this T cell receptor (beta chain) showed up just a few times. TCRdb's copy holds only in-frame clones and misses some; the assay was immunoSEQ multiplex PCR. The data hold under 350,000 clones, with under 90% observed a single time. The sample comes from a study of blood T cell repertoires in COVID-19. Study background: Both acute and convalescent COVID-19 samples were obtained from the United States, Italy and Spain. In each case, the material was cDNA or gDNA derived from T cells, B-cell-depleted T cells, or PBMCs.

The CDR3 is made up of 10 amino acids. CDR1 WSHSY and CDR2 SAAADI come from the germline V gene. Trimming stripped 8 bases from V and 5 bases from J, with 6 bases between. The sequencing input was PBMCs or T cells enriched from blood (not recorded which). This clonotype originated in a woman aged 40 to 55 who had recovered from COVID-19. The chain recombines TRBV10-2 with TRBJ1-2; D might be TRBD1 (5 bases). CDR3: CASGGYGYTF. The DNA for the CDR3 is TGCGCCAGCGGGGGGTATGGCTACACCTTC.